Below, 14 T cell receptor beta chains from the same sample are listed, as sequenced in a study of CD8 T cells in Susac syndrome. Random hexamers were used to reverse transcribe an amount of about 0.45 to 1 ug RNA. TCRdb reanalysed the immunoSEQ multiplex PCR reads using MiXCR and keeps one entry per CDR3 protein. This sample yields around 300,000 distinct CDR3 sequences, of which approximately 85% are seen a single time; around 0.2% belongs to the top ten. Sequenced sample: CD8+ T cells from PBMCs. These receptors all stem from a human donor with multiple sclerosis.

This clonotype was detected once. V usage is TRBV4-3 and J usage is TRBJ2-7, with D perhaps matching TRBD1 (6 bases). Trimming pared 1 base from V and 7 bases from J, leaving 14 bases between. CDR3 length: 14 amino acids. Looked up from germline, CDR1 is LGHNA and CDR2 is YSLEER. The CDR3 reads CASSQGIQGYEQYF. In DNA form, the CDR3 reads TGCGCCAGCAGCCAAGGTATACAGGGTTATGAGCAGTACTTC.

This clonotype was seen only once. The J gene is TRBJ2-3, the V gene TRBV5-4, with 10 bases fitting TRBD2. The CDR3 has 14 residues. Trimming took 2 bases from V and 8 from J; bases not matched to a gene: 5. Germline V gene data show CDR1 as SGHNT and CDR2 as YYREEE (reference sequence). The CDR3 sequence is CASSLGTSASTQYF. CDR3 DNA: TGTGCCAGCAGCTTAGGGACTAGCGCTTCTACGCAGTATTTT.

The V call is TRBV6-5, the J call TRBJ2-3; D possibly uses TRBD1 or TRBD2 (6 bases each). The V and J ends lost 0 bases and 6 bases respectively, with 16 bases between them. The CDR3 runs 16 residues. The germline CDR1 and CDR2 sequences are MNHEY and SVGAGI. For the CDR3, the DNA is TGTGCCAGCAGTTACTCGGGGGGCTCACAAGACGATACGCAGTATTTT. Residues: CASSYSGGSQDDTQYF.

Worth noting for this clonotype: The conserved closing phenylalanine or tryptophan is absent in this CDR3, likely reflecting a read error. The rearrangement joins TRBV6-5 to TRBJ1-2; weak D call: TRBD1 (6 bases). This CDR3 region has 15 residues. Germline lookup yields CDR1 MNHEY and CDR2 SVGAGI. V gave up 2 bases and J gave up 7 bases, with 17 bases separating them. The CDR3 nucleotides are TGTGCCAGCAGTTACCCGGAGCAGGGGCTGGTTGGCTACACCTCC. Translated: CASSYPEQGLVGYTS.

The CDR3 region has the DNA TGTGCCAGCCGGCTTGACCCATTAGGTAGCACCGGGGAGCTGTTTTTT. This gives the protein CASRLDPLGSTGELFF. This chain uses TRBV7-6 with TRBJ2-2; D is unresolved. Trimming removed 8 bases from V and 4 bases from J, with 20 bases in between. Germline CDR1 reads SGHVS; CDR2 reads FNYEAQ. There are 16 residues in the CDR3.

The chain has TRBV5-6 and TRBJ1-5; the D gene is possibly TRBD1 (6 bases). The CDR3 contains 15 residues. Between the trimmed V and J ends, which lost 0 bases and 7 bases, there was a span of 14 bases. CDR1 and CDR2 from the germline V gene are SGHDT and YYEEEE. CDR3 sequence reads: CASSLGGAEGQPQHF. CDR3 sequence (DNA): TGTGCCAGCAGCTTGGGGGGGGCAGAAGGGCAGCCCCAGCATTTT.

V usage is TRBV7-9 and J usage is TRBJ1-1, with 8 bases identical to TRBD1. V was clipped by 0 bases and J by 1 base; unmatched bases: 4. CDR3 length: 16 amino acids. Germline-derived CDR1 and CDR2 are SEHNR and FQNEAQ (reference sequence). The CDR3 loop reads CASSLAAGGENTEAFF. DNA of the CDR3: TGTGCCAGCAGCTTAGCGGCAGGGGGCGAGAACACTGAAGCTTTCTTT.

The rearrangement uses TRBV28 and TRBJ1-5; the D is unclear. The V gene's germline CDR1 is MDHEN and CDR2 SYDVKM. This CDR3 has 15 residues. With 3 bases removed from V and 3 bases from J, the gap between germline ends came to 12 bases. CDR3 nucleotides: TGTGCCAGCAGTTTGGTTTTCAGAGTCAATCAGCCCCAGCATTTT. Its translation: CASSLVFRVNQPQHF. Variable domain in full (rest from reference TRBV28 and TRBJ1-5): DVKVTQSSRYLVKRTGEKVFLECVQDMDHENMFWYRQDPGLGLRLIYFSYDVKMKEKGDIPEGYSVSREKKERFSLILESASTNQTSMYLCASSLVFRVNQPQHFGDGTRLSIL.

J is TRBJ2-1 and V is TRBV14; 8 bases line up with TRBD1. V was pared by 4 bases and J by 6 bases, with 11 bases of the junction left unmatched. The germline V gene has CDR1 SGHDN and CDR2 FVKESK. The CDR3 spans 16 residues. The CDR3 nucleotides are TGTGCCAGCAGCCCATTGAGATTGGGACAGGCCAATGAGCAGTTCTTC. This encodes CASSPLRLGQANEQFF.

This clonotype occurred a few times. This chain links TRBV7-2 with TRBJ2-7, with TRBD1 matching over 7 bases. CDR3 length: 14 amino acids. Germline values: CDR1 SGHTA, CDR2 FQGNSA. V shed 0 bases, J shed 3 bases, and the junction held 2 bases outside the gene matches. Here the CDR3 DNA reads TGTGCCAGCAGCTTAGCGACAGGGCGCTACGAGCAGTACTTC. Translation: CASSLATGRYEQYF. Filled out from reference TRBV7-2 and TRBJ2-7, the complete variable domain reads GAGVSQSPSNKVTEKGKDVELRCDPISGHTALYWYRQSLGQGLEFLIYFQGNSAPDKSGLPSDRFSAERTGGSVSTLTIQRTQQEDSAVYLCASSLATGRYEQYFGPGTRLTVT.

This chain links TRBV7-9 with TRBJ1-4; D is undetermined. The CDR3 spans 17 residues. Trimming took off 3 bases at V and 0 bases at J, with 14 bases between the two ends. Looked up from germline, CDR1 is SEHNR and CDR2 is FQNEAQ (reference sequence). The CDR3 sequence is CASSFQAESSTNEKLFF. The CDR3 nucleotides are TGTGCCAGCAGCTTTCAGGCAGAATCTTCAACTAATGAAAAACTGTTTTTT.

Only a few counts were recorded for this clonotype. The J gene is TRBJ2-7, the V gene TRBV16, with D possibly TRBD1 on 7 matching bases. V was cut by 2 bases and J by 2 bases, with 13 bases left in between. The CDR3 has 15 residues. Germline V CDR1 and CDR2: KGHSY, FQNENV. As DNA, the CDR3 is TGTGCCAGCAGCCAACCAGGGGGGAAGACCTACGAGCAGTACTTC. Translation gives CASSQPGGKTYEQYF.

This clonotype was observed a single time. This rearrangement joins TRBV21-1 to TRBJ1-2. TRBV21-1 is designated a pseudogene. The CDR3 extends over 11 amino acids. CDR3 bases: TGTGCCAGCAGAGCTACTCGGGGCTACACCTTC. Translation gives CASRATRGYTF.

The V and J genes are TRBV20-1 and TRBJ2-7, with a weak D call TRBD2 (6 bases). CDR3 length: 18 residues. CDR1 and CDR2 (germline): DFQATT, SNEGSKA (reference sequence). V was pared by 0 bases and J by 0 bases, with 21 bases between. The CDR3 nucleotides are TGCAGTGCTAGAGATTTGACTAGTCGGGCGGGTCCCTCCTACGAGCAGTACTTC. Its protein is CSARDLTSRAGPSYEQYF.